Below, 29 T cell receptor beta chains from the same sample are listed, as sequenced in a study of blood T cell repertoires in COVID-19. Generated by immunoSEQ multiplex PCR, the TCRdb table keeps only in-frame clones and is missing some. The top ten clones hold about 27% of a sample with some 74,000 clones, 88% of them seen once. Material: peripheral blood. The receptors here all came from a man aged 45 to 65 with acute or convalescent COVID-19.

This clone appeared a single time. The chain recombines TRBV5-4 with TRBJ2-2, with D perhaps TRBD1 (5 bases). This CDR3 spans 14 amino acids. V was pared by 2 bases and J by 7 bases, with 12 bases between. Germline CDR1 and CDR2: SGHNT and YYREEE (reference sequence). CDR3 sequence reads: CASSFDRVDGELFF. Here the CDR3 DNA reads TGTGCCAGCAGCTTCGACAGAGTGGACGGGGAGCTGTTTTTT.

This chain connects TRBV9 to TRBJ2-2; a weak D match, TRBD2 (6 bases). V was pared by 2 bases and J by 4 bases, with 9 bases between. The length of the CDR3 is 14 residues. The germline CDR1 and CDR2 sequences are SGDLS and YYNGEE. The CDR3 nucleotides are TGTGCCAGCAGCGTTGCCGGGAGCACCGGGGAGCTGTTTTTT. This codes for CASSVAGSTGELFF.

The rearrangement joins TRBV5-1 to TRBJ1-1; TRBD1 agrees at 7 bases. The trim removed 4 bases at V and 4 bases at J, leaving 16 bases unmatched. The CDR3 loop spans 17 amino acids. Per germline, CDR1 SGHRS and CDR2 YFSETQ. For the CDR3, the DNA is TGCGCCAGCAGCATTGTTGTTGGGGGCTCAGGGGGCACTGAAGCTTTCTTT. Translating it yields CASSIVVGGSGGTEAFF.

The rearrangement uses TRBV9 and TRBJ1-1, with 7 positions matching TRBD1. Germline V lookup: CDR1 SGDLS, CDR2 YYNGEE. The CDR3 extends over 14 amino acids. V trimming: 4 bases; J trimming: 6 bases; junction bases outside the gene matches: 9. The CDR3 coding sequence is TGTGCCAGCAGCCCCCAACAGGGGATGGCTGAAGCTTTCTTT. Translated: CASSPQQGMAEAFF.

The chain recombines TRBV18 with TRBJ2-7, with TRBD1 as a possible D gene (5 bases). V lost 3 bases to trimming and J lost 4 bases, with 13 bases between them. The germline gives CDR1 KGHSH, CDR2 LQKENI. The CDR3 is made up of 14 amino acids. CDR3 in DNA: TGTGCCAGCTCACCCCCAGGGCCAGGTTACGAGCAGTACTTC. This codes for CASSPPGPGYEQYF. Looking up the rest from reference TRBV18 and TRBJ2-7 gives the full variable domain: NAGVMQNPRHLVRRRGQEARLRCSPMKGHSHVYWYRQLPEEGLKFMVYLQKENIIDESGMPKERFSAEFPKEGPSILRIQQVVRGDSAAYFCASSPPGPGYEQYFGPGTRLTVT.

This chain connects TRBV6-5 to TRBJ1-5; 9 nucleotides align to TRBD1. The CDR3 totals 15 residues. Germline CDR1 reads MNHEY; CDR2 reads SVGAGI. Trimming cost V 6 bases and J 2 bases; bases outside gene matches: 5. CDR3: CASRPRTGGNQPQHF. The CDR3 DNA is TGTGCCAGCAGGCCGAGGACAGGGGGCAATCAGCCCCAGCATTTT.

The CDR3: CASSVDLPSTGVETQYF. In nucleotides, the CDR3 is TGTGCCAGCAGCGTAGATCTCCCGTCCACGGGGGTAGAGACCCAGTACTTC. The V call is TRBV9, the J call TRBJ2-5, with TRBD2 as a possible D gene (6 bases). Trimming took 0 bases from V and 4 from J, leaving 19 bases between them. The CDR3 has 17 residues. The germline gives CDR1 SGDLS, CDR2 YYNGEE.

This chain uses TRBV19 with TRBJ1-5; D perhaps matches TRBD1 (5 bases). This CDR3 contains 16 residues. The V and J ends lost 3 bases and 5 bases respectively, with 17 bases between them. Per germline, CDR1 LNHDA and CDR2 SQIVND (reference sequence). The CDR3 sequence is CASSIIGQGKHQPQHF. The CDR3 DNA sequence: TGTGCCAGTAGTATTATTGGTCAGGGTAAGCATCAGCCCCAGCATTTT. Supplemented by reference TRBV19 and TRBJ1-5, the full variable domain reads DGGITQSPKYLFRKEGQNVTLSCEQNLNHDAMYWYRQDPGQGLRLIYYSQIVNDFQKGDIAEGYSVSREKKESFPLTVTSAQKNPTAFYLCASSIIGQGKHQPQHFGDGTRLSIL.

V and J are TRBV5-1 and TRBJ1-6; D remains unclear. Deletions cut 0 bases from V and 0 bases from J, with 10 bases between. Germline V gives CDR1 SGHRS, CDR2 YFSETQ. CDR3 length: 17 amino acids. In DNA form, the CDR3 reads TGCGCCAGCAGCTTGGGGCAGCGTAGCTCCTATAATTCACCCCTCCACTTT. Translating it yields CASSLGQRSSYNSPLHF.

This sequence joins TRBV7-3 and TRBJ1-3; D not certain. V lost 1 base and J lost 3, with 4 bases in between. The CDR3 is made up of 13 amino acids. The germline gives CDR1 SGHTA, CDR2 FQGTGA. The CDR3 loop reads CASSLNFGNTIYF. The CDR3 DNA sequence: TGTGCCAGCAGCTTAAACTTTGGAAACACCATATATTTT.

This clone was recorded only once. In DNA form, the CDR3 reads TGTGCCAGCAGCCAAGGGGCAGGGGGCAATCAGCCCCAGCATTTT. It translates to CASSQGAGGNQPQHF. The rearrangement links TRBV3-1 (or the pseudogene TRBV3-2) to TRBJ1-5; tentative D call: TRBD1 (6 bases). Germline V gene lookup returns CDR1 LGHDT and CDR2 YNNKEL (reference sequence). This CDR3 has 15 residues. Trimming cost V 1 base and J 2 bases, with 9 bases left between them.

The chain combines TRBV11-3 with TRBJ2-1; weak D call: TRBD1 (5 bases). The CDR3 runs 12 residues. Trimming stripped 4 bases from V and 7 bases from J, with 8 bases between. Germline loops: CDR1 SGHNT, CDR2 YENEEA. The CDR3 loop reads CASSSRQNEQFF. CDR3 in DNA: TGTGCCAGCAGCTCCAGACAGAATGAGCAGTTCTTC.

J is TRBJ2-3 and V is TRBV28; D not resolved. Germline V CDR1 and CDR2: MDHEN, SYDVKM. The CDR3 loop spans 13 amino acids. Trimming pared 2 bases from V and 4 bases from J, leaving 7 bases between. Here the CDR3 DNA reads TGTGCCAGCAGTTTACCCCCGGCAGATACGCAGTATTTT. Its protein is CASSLPPADTQYF.

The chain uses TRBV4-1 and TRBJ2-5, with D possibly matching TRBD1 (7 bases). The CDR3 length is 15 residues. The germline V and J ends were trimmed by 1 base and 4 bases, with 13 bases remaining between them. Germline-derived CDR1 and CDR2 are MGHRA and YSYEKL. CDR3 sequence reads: CASSQAARGVETQYF. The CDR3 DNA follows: TGCGCCAGCAGCCAAGCCGCCAGGGGGGTAGAGACCCAGTACTTC.

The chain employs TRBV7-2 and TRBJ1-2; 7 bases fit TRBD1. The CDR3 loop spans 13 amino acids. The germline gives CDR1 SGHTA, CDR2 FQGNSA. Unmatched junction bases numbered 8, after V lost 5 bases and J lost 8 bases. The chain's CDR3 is CASSPGQVGGYTF. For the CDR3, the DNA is TGTGCCAGCAGCCCCGGACAGGTAGGGGGCTACACCTTC.

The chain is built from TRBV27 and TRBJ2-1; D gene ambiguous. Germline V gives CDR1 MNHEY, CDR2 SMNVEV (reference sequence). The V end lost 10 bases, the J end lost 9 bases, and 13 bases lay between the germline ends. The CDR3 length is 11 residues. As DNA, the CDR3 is TGTGCCACCTACCTAGGTGGTGAGCAGTTCTTC. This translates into CATYLGGEQFF.

The CDR3 DNA sequence: TGTGCCAGCTCACTACAGGGGGCCGAGGATACGCAGTATTTT. Its translation: CASSLQGAEDTQYF. The chain carries TRBV18 and TRBJ2-3, with 9 nucleotides matching TRBD1. Unmatched junction bases numbered 5, after V lost 4 bases and J lost 6 bases. The CDR3 is made up of 14 amino acids. Germline V gene data show CDR1 as KGHSH and CDR2 as LQKENI.

The CDR3 loop is CASSRLAGGQETQYF. In DNA, the CDR3 is TGTGCCAGCAGCAGACTAGCGGGGGGCCAAGAGACCCAGTACTTC. The chain combines TRBV3-1 (or the pseudogene TRBV3-2) with TRBJ2-5; 13 nucleotides match TRBD2. This CDR3 region has 15 residues. V shed 5 bases and J 1 base; nucleotides not matched to a gene: 1. CDR1 and CDR2 from the germline V gene are LGHDT and YNNKEL (reference sequence).

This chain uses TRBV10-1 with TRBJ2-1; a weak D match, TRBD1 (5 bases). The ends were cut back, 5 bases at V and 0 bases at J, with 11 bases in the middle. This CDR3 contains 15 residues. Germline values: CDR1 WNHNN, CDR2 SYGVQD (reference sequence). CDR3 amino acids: CASSKTASSYNEQFF. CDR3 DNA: TGCGCCAGCAGTAAGACAGCTAGCTCCTACAATGAGCAGTTCTTC.

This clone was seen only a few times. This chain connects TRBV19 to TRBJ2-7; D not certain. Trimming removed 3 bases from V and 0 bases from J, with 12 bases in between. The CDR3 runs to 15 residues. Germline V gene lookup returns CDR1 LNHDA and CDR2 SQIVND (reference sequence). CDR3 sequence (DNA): TGTGCCAGTAGTATCTCAGTGGCCGTCTCCTACGAGCAGTACTTC. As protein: CASSISVAVSYEQYF. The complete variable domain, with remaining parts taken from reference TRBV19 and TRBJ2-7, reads DGGITQSPKYLFRKEGQNVTLSCEQNLNHDAMYWYRQDPGQGLRLIYYSQIVNDFQKGDIAEGYSVSREKKESFPLTVTSAQKNPTAFYLCASSISVAVSYEQYFGPGTRLTVT.

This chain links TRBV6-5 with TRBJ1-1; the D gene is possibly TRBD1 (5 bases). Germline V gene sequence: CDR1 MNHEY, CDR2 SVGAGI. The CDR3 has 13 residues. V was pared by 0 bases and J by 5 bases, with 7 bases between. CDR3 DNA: TGTGCCAGCAGTTACTCAGGGGCAACTGAAGCTTTCTTT. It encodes CASSYSGATEAFF.

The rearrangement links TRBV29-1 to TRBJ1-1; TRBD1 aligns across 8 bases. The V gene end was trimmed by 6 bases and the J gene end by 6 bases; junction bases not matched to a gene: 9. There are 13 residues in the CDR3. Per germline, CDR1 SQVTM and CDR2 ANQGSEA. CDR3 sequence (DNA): TGCAGCGTCAGAAGAACAGGGGGGGCTGAAGCTTTCTTT. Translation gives CSVRRTGGAEAFF.

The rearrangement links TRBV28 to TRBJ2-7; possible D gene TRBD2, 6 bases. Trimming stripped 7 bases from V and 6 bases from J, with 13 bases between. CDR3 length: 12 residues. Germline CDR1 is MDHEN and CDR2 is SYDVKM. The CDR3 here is CASTSRGLEQYF. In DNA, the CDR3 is TGTGCCAGCACTTCGAGGGGACTCGAGCAGTACTTC.

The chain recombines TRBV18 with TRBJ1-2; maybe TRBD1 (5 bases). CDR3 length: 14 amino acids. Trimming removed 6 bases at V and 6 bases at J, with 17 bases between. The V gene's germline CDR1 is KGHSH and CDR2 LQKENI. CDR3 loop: CASSPSQGIDGYTF. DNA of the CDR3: TGTGCCAGCTCCCCAAGCCAGGGAATCGATGGCTACACCTTC.

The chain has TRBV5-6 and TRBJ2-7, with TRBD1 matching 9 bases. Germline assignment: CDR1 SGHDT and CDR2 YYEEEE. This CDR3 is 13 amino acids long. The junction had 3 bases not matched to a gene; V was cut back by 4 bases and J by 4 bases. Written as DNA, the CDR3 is TGTGCCAGCAGCCTGGGGACAGGGTACGAGCAGTACTTC. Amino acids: CASSLGTGYEQYF.

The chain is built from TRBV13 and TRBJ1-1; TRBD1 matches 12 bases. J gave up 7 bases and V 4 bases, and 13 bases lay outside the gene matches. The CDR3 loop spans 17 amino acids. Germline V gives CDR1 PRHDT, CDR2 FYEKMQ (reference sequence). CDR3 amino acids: CASSSTGTGGYLGEAFF. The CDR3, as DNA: TGTGCCAGCAGCTCTACCGGGACAGGGGGCTATTTGGGTGAAGCTTTCTTT.

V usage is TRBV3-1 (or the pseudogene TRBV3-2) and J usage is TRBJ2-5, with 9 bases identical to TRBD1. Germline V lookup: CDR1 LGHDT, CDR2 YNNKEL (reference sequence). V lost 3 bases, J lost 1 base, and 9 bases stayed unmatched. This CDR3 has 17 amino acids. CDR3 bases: TGTGCCAGCAGCCATGCACCGGGACAGGGCCCCCAAGAGACCCAGTACTTC. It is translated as CASSHAPGQGPQETQYF.

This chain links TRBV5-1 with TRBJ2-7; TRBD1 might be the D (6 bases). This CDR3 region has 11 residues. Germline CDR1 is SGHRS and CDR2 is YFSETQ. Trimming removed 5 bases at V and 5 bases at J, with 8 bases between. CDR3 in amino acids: CASSTGHEQYF. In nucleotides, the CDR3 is TGCGCCAGCAGTACAGGGCACGAGCAGTACTTC.

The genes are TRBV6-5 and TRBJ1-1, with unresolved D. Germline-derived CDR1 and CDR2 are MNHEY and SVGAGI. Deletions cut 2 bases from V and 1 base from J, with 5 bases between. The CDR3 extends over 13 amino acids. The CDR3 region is CASSYAGNTEAFF. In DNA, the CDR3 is TGTGCCAGCAGTTACGCGGGGAACACTGAAGCTTTCTTT.